This T cell receptor (beta chain) was observed in a study of shared clonotypes between healthy human individuals. The study's findings and limits: Non-shared clonotypes showed lower generation probabilities than clonotypes common to all four donors.

Comments on this clone: Its specificity is unknown.

Those who donated were healthy HIV-negative adults, with no recent acute infections or vaccinations reported. The investigators split CD4+ cells into a CD45RA+ naive subset and a CD45RA-negative memory subset. Per the authors' pipeline: For the immunoSEQ data, sequences were junction-only without quality scores, so filtering differed. Clones were sequenced by immunoSEQ multiplex PCR, and TCRdb holds only the in-frame ones, with some missing. Clonal size and the V and J genes are those of that table, whereas D and trimming came from the DNA. This table has fewer than 1.8 million clones, just under 99% appearing once. Between the trimmed V and J ends, which lost 5 bases and 4 bases, there was a span of 8 bases. Germline CDR1 is SGHVS and CDR2 is FNYEAQ. There are 13 residues in the CDR3.

This TCR was sampled from a young man in good health. V gene TRBV7-6 combines with J gene TRBJ2-2, with D unclear. Source material: naive CD4+ T cells sorted from blood. Stated subset: CD45RA+ positively selected. The CDR3 region is CASSAKITGELFF. The CDR3, as DNA: TGTGCCAGCAGCGCCAAGATCACCGGGGAGCTGTTTTTT. Full variable domain (rest looked up from reference TRBV7-6 and TRBJ2-2): GAGVSQSPRYKVTKRGQDVALRCDPISGHVSLYWYRQALGQGPEFLTYFNYEAQQDKSGLPNDRFSAERPEGSISTLTIQRTEQRDSAMYRCASSAKITGELFFGEGSRLTVL.